The 25 T cell receptor beta chains listed next were all sequenced from one sample in a study of T-cell memory formation after mild COVID-19. TCRdb analysed the 5' RACE reads with MiXCR anew, one entry per CDR3 protein. The data contain about 410,000 distinct CDR3 sequences, roughly 18% of them seen just once; the ten biggest clones take up about 22%. Sequenced material: PBMCs or a T cell subset sorted from them (not recorded which). Receptors originate from a man aged 18 to 30 who had mild COVID-19 (a few samples of this study predate the infection). Cell type and time point are not known.

This clonotype has a handful of counts. The V call is TRBV6-2 or TRBV6-3, the J call TRBJ2-6, with a possible D match to TRBD1 (6 bases). The V end was cut by 6 bases, the J end by 0 bases, with 21 bases between. Germline values: CDR1 MNHEY, CDR2 SVGEGT. This CDR3 comprises 19 residues. The CDR3: CASSTDRLLAHSGANVLTF. The CDR3 DNA follows: TGTGCCAGCAGCACCGACAGGCTATTAGCGCACTCTGGGGCCAACGTCCTGACTTTC.

This clonotype was recorded many times. The rearrangement links TRBV7-3 to TRBJ2-1; TRBD2 agrees at 14 bases. V dropped 5 bases and J dropped 9; count of bases not matched to a gene: 6. Germline V gene data show CDR1 as SGHTA and CDR2 as FQGTGA. The CDR3 sequence is 15 residues long. The CDR3, as DNA: TGTGCCAGCAGCCTGACTAGCGGGGGGGCAGGTGAGCAGTTCTTC. This encodes CASSLTSGGAGEQFF.

This clonotype was observed a few times. The genes are TRBV6-2 or TRBV6-3 and TRBJ2-1; D call uncertain. Germline-derived CDR1 and CDR2 are MNHEY and SVGEGT. V was shortened by 5 bases and J by 7 bases, with 6 bases between the two germline ends. The CDR3 extends over 11 amino acids. CDR3 region: CASSHTNEQFF. The CDR3 DNA is TGTGCCAGCAGTCATACGAATGAGCAGTTCTTC.

This clonotype was counted many times. The V and J genes are TRBV20-1 and TRBJ2-3, with D unclear. Germline CDR1 reads DFQATT; CDR2 reads SNEGSKA (reference sequence). The CDR3 contains 17 residues. V lost 0 bases to trimming and J lost 0 bases, with 16 bases between them. The CDR3 is CSAREIRALPSTDTQYF. DNA of the CDR3: TGCAGTGCTAGAGAGATAAGGGCACTCCCAAGCACAGATACGCAGTATTTT.

This chain uses TRBV6-2 or TRBV6-3 with TRBJ1-5; D remains unclear. V was shortened by 6 bases and J by 9 bases, with 12 bases between the two germline ends. The CDR3 is 12 residues long. Per germline, CDR1 MNHEY and CDR2 SVGEGT. CDR3 sequence: CASRYGNRPQHF. The DNA for the CDR3 is TGTGCCAGCAGATACGGGAACCGGCCCCAGCATTTT.

V gene TRBV4-3 combines with J gene TRBJ2-5; 8 bases map to TRBD1. The germline V gene has CDR1 LGHNA and CDR2 YSLEER. This CDR3 region has 16 residues. V lost 3 bases to trimming and J lost 4 bases; unmatched junction nucleotides: 10. For the CDR3, the DNA is TGCGCCAGCAGCCAGCGGGCCCAGGGGGCACGAGAGACCCAGTACTTC. This encodes CASSQRAQGARETQYF.

The V call is TRBV6-2 or TRBV6-3, the J call TRBJ2-3; 8 nucleotides line up with TRBD2. The junction had 4 bases not matched to a gene; V was cut back by 4 bases and J by 1 base. CDR1 and CDR2 (germline): MNHEY, SVGEGT. This CDR3 has 15 amino acids. CDR3 coding DNA: TGTGCCAGCAGTTCCTGGACTAGCCGCACAGATACGCAGTATTTT. Amino acids: CASSSWTSRTDTQYF.

This clonotype was recorded at least ten times. The chain joins TRBV7-8 to TRBJ2-5; TRBD2 matches at 11 bases. Germline V CDR1 and CDR2: SGHVS, FQNEAQ. The CDR3 extends over 15 amino acids. V shed 5 bases, J shed 3 bases, and the junction held 5 bases outside the gene matches. CDR3 bases: TGTGCCAGCAGCCTGGGGACTAGCGGCAAAGAGACCCAGTACTTC. It is translated as CASSLGTSGKETQYF.

V is TRBV5-5 and J is TRBJ1-5; D is unclear. V lost 0 bases and J 0 bases, leaving 7 bases between the germline ends. Per the germline V gene, CDR1 is SGHKS and CDR2 is YYEKEE (reference sequence). The CDR3 loop spans 15 amino acids. The CDR3 region has the DNA TGTGCCAGCAGCTTGGAAGTGGTTAGCAATCAGCCCCAGCATTTT. It specifies CASSLEVVSNQPQHF.

Only a few counts were recorded for this clonotype. This rearrangement joins TRBV19 to TRBJ2-5; 9 nucleotides match TRBD1. V dropped 3 bases and J dropped 5; count of bases not matched to a gene: 10. The CDR3 sequence is 16 residues long. Germline loops: CDR1 LNHDA, CDR2 SQIVND (reference sequence). DNA of the CDR3: TGTGCCAGTAGTATGGGAAAATTAGGACAGGGGGAGACCCAGTACTTC. It encodes CASSMGKLGQGETQYF.

This clonotype has a handful of counts. The chain has TRBV7-2 and TRBJ2-5; D is possibly TRBD1 or TRBD2 (7 bases each). Germline V CDR1 and CDR2: SGHTA, FQGNSA. V lost 5 bases to trimming and J lost 3 bases, with 13 bases between them. The CDR3 sequence is 14 residues long. The CDR3 DNA sequence: TGTGCCAGCAGCAGACAGGGAGGGGAAGAGACCCAGTACTTC. Protein sequence: CASSRQGGEETQYF.

This chain joins TRBV5-8 and TRBJ1-1, with TRBD1 identical over 9 bases. The CDR3 covers 16 residues. The germline gives CDR1 SGHTS, CDR2 YDEGEE. J gave up 3 bases and V 3 bases, and 9 bases lay outside the gene matches. CDR3 sequence (DNA): TGTGCCAGCAGCTCGAAGGAGACAGGGGGAGACACTGAAGCTTTCTTT. Translation: CASSSKETGGDTEAFF.

This clonotype has a handful of counts. V gene TRBV9 combines with J gene TRBJ2-7; TRBD1 agrees at 11 bases. In germline, CDR1 is SGDLS, CDR2 YYNGEE. This CDR3 has 15 amino acids. Trimming cost V 3 bases and J 3 bases; bases outside gene matches: 5. DNA of the CDR3: TGTGCCAGCAGCGCTACCGGGACAGGGGGCTACGAGCAGTACTTC. It is translated as CASSATGTGGYEQYF.

The V and J genes are TRBV20-1 and TRBJ2-3; 8 bases line up with TRBD2. Germline V lookup: CDR1 DFQATT, CDR2 SNEGSKA (reference sequence). CDR3 size: 15 residues. J lost 1 base, V lost 6 bases, and 9 bases had no gene match. CDR3 sequence (DNA): TGCAGTGCGCCGGGACTAGTACTCGGCACAGATACGCAGTATTTT. This translates into CSAPGLVLGTDTQYF.

Only a few counts were recorded for this clonotype. The chain joins TRBV5-1 to TRBJ2-1; 9 nucleotides match TRBD1. V was clipped by 5 bases and J by 8 bases; unmatched bases: 11. The CDR3 length is 15 residues. Germline V gene sequence: CDR1 SGHRS, CDR2 YFSETQ. The CDR3 loop is CASRTGQGNMDEQFF. The CDR3 DNA sequence: TGCGCCAGCAGGACCGGACAGGGGAACATGGATGAGCAGTTCTTC.

A few counts support this clonotype. The chain has TRBV3-1 and TRBJ1-1, with D possibly TRBD1 on 5 matching bases. The V end lost 0 bases, the J end lost 4 bases, and 9 bases lay between the germline ends. The germline gives CDR1 LGHDT, CDR2 YNNKEL (reference sequence). CDR3 length: 14 amino acids. CDR3 sequence (DNA): TGTGCCAGCAGCCAAGAAAGGCAGGGCACTGAAGCTTTCTTT. Its protein product is CASSQERQGTEAFF. Using reference TRBV3-1 and TRBJ1-1 for the parts outside the CDR3, the full variable domain is DTAVSQTPKYLVTQMGNDKSIKCEQNLGHDTMYWYKQDSKKFLKIMFSYNNKELIINETVPNRFSPKSPDKAHLNLHINSLELGDSAVYFCASSQERQGTEAFFGQGTRLTVV.

A few counts support this clonotype. The chain is built from TRBV7-8 and TRBJ2-1, with a possible D match to TRBD1 (6 bases). CDR1 and CDR2 from the germline V gene are SGHVS and FQNEAQ. The CDR3 sequence is 16 residues long. The V end was cut by 2 bases, the J end by 0 bases, with 11 bases between. The CDR3 bases are TGTGCCAGCAGCTTATGGCAGGGGAGCTCCTACAATGAGCAGTTCTTC. As protein: CASSLWQGSSYNEQFF.

This clonotype was detected only a few times. The V call is TRBV7-2, the J call TRBJ2-1; TRBD2 aligns across 12 bases. This CDR3 is 15 amino acids long. V was pared by 8 bases and J by 7 bases, with 9 bases of the junction left unmatched. Germline CDR1 is SGHTA and CDR2 is FQGNSA. The CDR3, as DNA: TGTGCCAGCTTCTGGACTAGCGGGGAACTGAATGAGCAGTTCTTC. The encoded protein is CASFWTSGELNEQFF.

The chain is built from TRBV29-1 and TRBJ2-2, with 7 positions matching TRBD2. The CDR3 covers 14 residues. In germline, CDR1 is SQVTM, CDR2 ANQGSEA. The ends lost 7 bases at V and 0 bases at J; junction bases unmatched: 5. The CDR3 DNA is TGCAGCGGAAAAAGCGGGACGAACACCGGGGAGCTGTTTTTT. It is translated as CSGKSGTNTGELFF.

The gene calls are TRBV7-6 and TRBJ2-5; perhaps TRBD2 as D (6 bases). V was cut by 3 bases and J by 5 bases, with 16 bases left in between. The CDR3 sequence is 15 residues long. The V gene's germline CDR1 is SGHVS and CDR2 FNYEAQ. Here the CDR3 DNA reads TGTGCCAGCAGCTTTTTTGATAGCGGTTCGGAGACCCAGTACTTC. Amino acids: CASSFFDSGSETQYF.

At least ten counts were recorded for this clonotype. The chain uses TRBV4-1 and TRBJ1-4, with a tentative D call TRBD1 (6 bases). The germline gives CDR1 MGHRA, CDR2 YSYEKL. The V and J ends lost 1 base and 7 bases respectively, with 10 bases between them. This CDR3 is built from 14 residues. The DNA for the CDR3 is TGCGCCAGCAGCCAAGCTGGGGGCGGTGAAAAACTGTTTTTT. This encodes CASSQAGGGEKLFF.

The CDR3 region is CASAREVGRYTEAFF. CDR3 DNA: TGTGCTAGTGCCCGCGAGGTGGGCAGATACACTGAAGCTTTCTTT. The rearrangement links TRBV12-5 to TRBJ1-1; D remains ambiguous. This CDR3 region has 15 residues. Germline CDR1 LGHNT, CDR2 FRNRAP. V was shortened by 7 bases and J by 3 bases, with 18 bases between the two germline ends.

This clonotype was observed a few times. The rearrangement joins TRBV6-5 to TRBJ2-3, with TRBD1 matching 7 bases. V trimming: 6 bases; J trimming: 5 bases; junction bases outside the gene matches: 8. Germline V gene sequence: CDR1 MNHEY, CDR2 SVGAGI. This CDR3 comprises 14 residues. The CDR3 nucleotides are TGTGCCAGCAGCTATGACAGGGTGGGAGATACGCAGTATTTT. Translation: CASSYDRVGDTQYF.

The CDR3 bases are TGTGCCATCAGTGACCTGACCAGGACTTCTAGCACAGATACGCAGTATTTT. This translates into CAISDLTRTSSTDTQYF. The chain links TRBV10-3 to TRBJ2-3; D is possibly TRBD2 (5 bases). Germline CDR1 is ENHRY and CDR2 is SYGVKD. The CDR3 consists of 17 residues. V dropped 3 bases and J dropped 0 bases, with 16 bases sitting between them.

The V gene is TRBV12-3 or TRBV12-4, the J gene TRBJ2-2, with D unresolved. Trimming stripped 5 bases from V and 9 bases from J, with 13 bases between. The CDR3 is 13 amino acids. Here the CDR3 reads CASSDQGNRELFF. CDR3 in DNA: TGTGCCAGCAGTGACCAAGGGAACCGGGAGCTGTTTTTT.